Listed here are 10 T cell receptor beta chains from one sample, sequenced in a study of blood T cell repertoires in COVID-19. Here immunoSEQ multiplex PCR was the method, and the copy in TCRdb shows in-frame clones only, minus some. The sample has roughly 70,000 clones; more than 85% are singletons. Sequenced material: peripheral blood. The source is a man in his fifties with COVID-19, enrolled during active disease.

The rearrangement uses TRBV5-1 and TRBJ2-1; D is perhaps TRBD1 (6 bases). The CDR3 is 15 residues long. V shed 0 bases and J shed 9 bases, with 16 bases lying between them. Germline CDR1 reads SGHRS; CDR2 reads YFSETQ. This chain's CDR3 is CASSLAGSGALEQFF. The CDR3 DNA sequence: TGCGCCAGCAGCTTGGCGGGGTCAGGGGCCCTTGAGCAGTTCTTC.

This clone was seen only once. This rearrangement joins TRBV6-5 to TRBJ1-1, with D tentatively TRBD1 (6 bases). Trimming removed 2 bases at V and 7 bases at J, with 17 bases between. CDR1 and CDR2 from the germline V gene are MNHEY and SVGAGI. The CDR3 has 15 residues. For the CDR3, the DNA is TGTGCCAGCAGTTACCGGGTCGGGGGGGGCTTTGAAGCTTTCTTT. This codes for CASSYRVGGGFEAFF.

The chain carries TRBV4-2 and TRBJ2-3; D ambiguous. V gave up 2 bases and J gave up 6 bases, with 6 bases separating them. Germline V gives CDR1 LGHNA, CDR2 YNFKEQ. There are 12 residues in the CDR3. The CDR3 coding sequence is TGTGCCAGCAGCCAAATCAGGGATACGCAGTATTTT. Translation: CASSQIRDTQYF.

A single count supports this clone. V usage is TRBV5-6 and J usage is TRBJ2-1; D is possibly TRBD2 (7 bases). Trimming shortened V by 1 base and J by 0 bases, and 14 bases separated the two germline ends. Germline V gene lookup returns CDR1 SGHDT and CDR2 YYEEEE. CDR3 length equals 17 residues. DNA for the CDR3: TGTGCCAGCAGCTTGTGGGGGGGGCTCAGCTCCTACAATGAGCAGTTCTTC. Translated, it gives CASSLWGGLSSYNEQFF.

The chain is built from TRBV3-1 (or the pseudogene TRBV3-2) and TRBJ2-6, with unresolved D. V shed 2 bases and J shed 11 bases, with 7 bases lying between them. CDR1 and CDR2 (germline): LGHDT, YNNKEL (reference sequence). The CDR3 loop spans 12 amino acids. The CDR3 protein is CASSQNSHVLTF. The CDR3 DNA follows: TGTGCCAGCAGCCAAAACAGCCACGTCCTGACTTTC.

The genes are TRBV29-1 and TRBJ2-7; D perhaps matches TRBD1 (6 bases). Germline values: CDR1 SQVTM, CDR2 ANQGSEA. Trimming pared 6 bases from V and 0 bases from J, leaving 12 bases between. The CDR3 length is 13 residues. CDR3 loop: CSVAQGSSYEQYF. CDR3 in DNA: TGCAGCGTCGCGCAGGGGAGCTCCTACGAGCAGTACTTC.

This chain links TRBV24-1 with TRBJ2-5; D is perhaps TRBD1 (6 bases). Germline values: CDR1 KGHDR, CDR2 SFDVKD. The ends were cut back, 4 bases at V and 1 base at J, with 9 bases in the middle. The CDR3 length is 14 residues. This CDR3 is CATSDRTVQETQYF. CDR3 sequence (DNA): TGTGCCACCAGTGACCGGACAGTCCAAGAGACCCAGTACTTC.

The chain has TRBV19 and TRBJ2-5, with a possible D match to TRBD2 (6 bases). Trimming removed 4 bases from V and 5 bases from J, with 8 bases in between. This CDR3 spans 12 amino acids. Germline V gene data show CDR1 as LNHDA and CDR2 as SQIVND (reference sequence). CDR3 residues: CASSKGRETQYF. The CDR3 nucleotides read TGTGCCAGTAGTAAAGGGAGGGAGACCCAGTACTTC.

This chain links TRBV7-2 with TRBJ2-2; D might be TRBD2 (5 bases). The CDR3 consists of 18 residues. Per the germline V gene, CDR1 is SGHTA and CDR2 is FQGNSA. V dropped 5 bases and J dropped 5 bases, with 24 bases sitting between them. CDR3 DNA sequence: TGTGCCAGCAGCCCCGATTTGAGGGAGAAACGGGGAACCGGGGAGCTGTTTTTT. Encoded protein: CASSPDLREKRGTGELFF.

This CDR3 reads CASRAGTGIGYTF. CDR3 nucleotides: TGTGCCAGCAGGGCCGGGACAGGGATTGGCTACACCTTC. This rearrangement joins TRBV6-5 to TRBJ1-2; TRBD1 aligns across 9 bases. In germline, CDR1 is MNHEY, CDR2 SVGAGI. CDR3 length: 13 residues. After removal of 6 bases from V and 7 bases from J, the junction contained 6 bases not matched to a gene.